This is a list of T cell receptor beta chains from one sample in a study of cytomegalovirus exposure and HLA in healthy donors. The table came from immunoSEQ multiplex PCR; TCRdb's copy has only in-frame clones and leaves some out. The sample lists around 190,000 clones, around 77% occurring once. Material: PBMCs. The source is a young woman in good health and CMV-seronegative. Both conserved end residues are part of each CDR3. Each record gives: D gene, J gene, V gene, clone size, CDR3 DNA, CDR3 protein. D genes are given only for firm matches. Some rows have no size entry. The others give once, few or many, or a class for an expanded clone.

D: -
J: TRBJ1-6
V: TRBV27
size: -
DNA: TGTGCCAGCAGTTTAGAGGCCAATTCACCCCTCCACTTT
CDR3: CASSLEANSPLHF

D: -
J: TRBJ2-3
V: TRBV5-4
size: -
DNA: TGTGCCAGCACCCTGGAAAACTCTAGAGGAGAGGATACGCAGTATTTT
CDR3: CASTLENSRGEDTQYF

D: -
J: TRBJ2-1
V: TRBV6-1
size: -
DNA: TGTGCCATAACTCGCTCTTTGTACAATGAGCAGTTCTTC
CDR3: CAITRSLYNEQFF

D: TRBD2
J: TRBJ2-1
V: TRBV6-1
size: -
DNA: TGTGCCAGCAAGGTCCAGCGGGAGTATAATGAGCAGTTCTTC
CDR3: CASKVQREYNEQFF

D: -
J: TRBJ2-5
V: TRBV5-1
size: -
DNA: TGCGCCAGCAGCTTGGGGGCAGGGCAAGAGACCCAGTACTTC
CDR3: CASSLGAGQETQYF

D: TRBD2
J: TRBJ2-3
V: TRBV7-8
size: few
DNA: TGTGCCAGCAGCTCCGGACTAGCGGGAGGGCCATATACGCAGTATTTT
CDR3: CASSSGLAGGPYTQYF

D: -
J: TRBJ2-7
V: TRBV6-5
size: -
DNA: TGTGCCAGCAGCCATAGAGGCAGACCCCCCGAGCAGTACTTC
CDR3: CASSHRGRPPEQYF

D: -
J: TRBJ1-5
V: TRBV28
size: -
DNA: TGTGCCAGCAATTTAAGACTAGCAGCTTTTAATCAGCCCCAGCATTTT
CDR3: CASNLRLAAFNQPQHF

D: -
J: TRBJ1-3
V: TRBV7-2
size: -
DNA: TGTGCCAGCAGCTTATCTCTTGGGGGGTCTGGAAACACCATATATTTT
CDR3: CASSLSLGGSGNTIYF

D: -
J: TRBJ2-1
V: TRBV13
size: few
DNA: TGTGCCAGCACGTTCAGCGCCTACAATGAGCAGTTCTTC
CDR3: CASTFSAYNEQFF

D: TRBD1
J: TRBJ1-2
V: TRBV4-1
size: -
DNA: TGCGCCAGCAGGAGACAGGGCGCTAACTATGGCTACCCCTTC
CDR3: CASRRQGANYGYPF

D: -
J: TRBJ1-5
V: TRBV7-2
size: once
DNA: TGTGCCAGCAGCTTAAAATCGGGAGGGCAGCCCCAGCATTTT
CDR3: CASSLKSGGQPQHF

D: TRBD2
J: TRBJ2-1
V: TRBV4-2
size: -
DNA: TGTGCCAGCAGCCTTGGTCCGGGACTAGCGGAATACAATGAGCAGTTCTTC
CDR3: CASSLGPGLAEYNEQFF

D: -
J: TRBJ2-3
V: TRBV15
size: -
DNA: TGTGCCACCAGCAGAGATCTAACAGATACGCAGTATTTT
CDR3: CATSRDLTDTQYF

D: -
J: TRBJ1-6
V: TRBV5-4
size: -
DNA: TGTGCCAGCAGCTCAGGACAGCCCCCGAGCTCCTATAATTCACCCCTCCACTTT
CDR3: CASSSGQPPSSYNSPLHF

D: -
J: TRBJ1-5
V: TRBV15
size: -
DNA: TGTGCCACCAGCAGAGATGAGAGGTCTCGGCCCCAGCATTTT
CDR3: CATSRDERSRPQHF

D: -
J: TRBJ2-2
V: TRBV10-3
size: few
DNA: TGTGCCATCAGTGGTCCGGGCGGGGAGCTGTTTTTT
CDR3: CAISGPGGELFF

D: TRBD2
J: TRBJ2-7
V: TRBV29-1
size: -
DNA: TGCAGCGCCGCTAGCGGGAGTTTAAACGAGCAGTACTTC
CDR3: CSAASGSLNEQYF

D: TRBD1
J: TRBJ2-5
V: TRBV7-9
size: -
DNA: TGTTCCAGCAGCTTAGGGGGCGGCAGGGGGCTGGAGACCCAGTACTTC
CDR3: CSSSLGGGRGLETQYF

D: -
J: TRBJ1-5
V: TRBV5-6
size: -
DNA: TGTGCCAGCAGCTTGGGGACTAATCAGCCCCAGCATTTT
CDR3: CASSLGTNQPQHF

D: TRBD2
J: TRBJ2-5
V: TRBV11-2
size: -
DNA: TGTGCCAGCAGCCCTAGCGGCCTACAAGAGACCCAGTACTTC
CDR3: CASSPSGLQETQYF

D: -
J: TRBJ2-7
V: TRBV5-1
size: -
DNA: TGCGCCAGCAGCTTGGAGACAGGAGAAACCTACGAGCAGTACTTC
CDR3: CASSLETGETYEQYF

D: TRBD1
J: TRBJ2-2
V: TRBV5-6
size: -
DNA: TGTGCCAGCAGCTATGGACAGGCTAACACCGGGGAGCTGTTTTTT
CDR3: CASSYGQANTGELFF

D: -
J: TRBJ1-2
V: TRBV29-1
size: once
DNA: TGCAGCGTTAGGGAGGGACTTCTAAGGTTC
CDR3: CSVREGLLRF

D: TRBD1
J: TRBJ2-3
V: TRBV19
size: -
DNA: TGTGCCAGTAGTCTCCCAGGGACAGGGGACACAGATACGCAGTATTTT
CDR3: CASSLPGTGDTDTQYF

D: -
J: TRBJ2-7
V: TRBV9
size: -
DNA: TGTGCCAGCAGCGTAGATGGGCCCCCCTACGAGCAGTACTTC
CDR3: CASSVDGPPYEQYF

D: TRBD1
J: TRBJ2-2
V: TRBV28
size: -
DNA: TGTGCCAGCAGTGCCGGGACAGGAGACACCGGGGAGCTGTTTTTT
CDR3: CASSAGTGDTGELFF

D: TRBD2
J: TRBJ2-1
V: TRBV2
size: -
DNA: TGTGCCAGCATTGGGACTAGCGGGAGCAACTCCTACAATGAGCAGTTCTTC
CDR3: CASIGTSGSNSYNEQFF

D: TRBD1
J: TRBJ2-7
V: TRBV30
size: -
DNA: TGTGCCTGGACCAAAGGGACAGGGCTCTACGAGCAGTACTTC
CDR3: CAWTKGTGLYEQYF

D: TRBD1
J: TRBJ1-1
V: TRBV18
size: -
DNA: TGTGCCAGCTCAATAATAACACAGGGGGACAACACTGAAGCTTTCTTT
CDR3: CASSIITQGDNTEAFF

D: -
J: TRBJ2-5
V: TRBV30
size: -
DNA: TGTGCCTGGAGTAGAGGGTGGGAGACCCAGTACTTC
CDR3: CAWSRGWETQYF

D: TRBD1
J: TRBJ2-7
V: TRBV12-5
size: -
DNA: TGTGCTAGTGGTTTGGTCCCGACAGGGGGCGAATCCTACGAGCAGTACTTC
CDR3: CASGLVPTGGESYEQYF

D: -
J: TRBJ2-7
V: TRBV18
size: -
DNA: TGTGCCAGCTCACCAGGGCAGGGGAATTACTACGAGCAGTACTTC
CDR3: CASSPGQGNYYEQYF

D: TRBD1
J: TRBJ1-2
V: TRBV6-5
size: -
DNA: TGTGCCAGCAGTTCCTCGGGACAGGGGGATGGAGGCTACACCTTC
CDR3: CASSSSGQGDGGYTF

D: -
J: TRBJ1-4
V: TRBV27
size: -
DNA: TGTGCCAGCAGTTCAGCCCGGGACAATCTTAATGAAAAACTGTTTTTT
CDR3: CASSSARDNLNEKLFF

D: TRBD1
J: TRBJ2-3
V: TRBV5-1
size: -
DNA: TGCGCCAGCAGCCCGGGACAGAGCACAGATGCGCAGTATTTT
CDR3: CASSPGQSTDAQYF

D: TRBD1
J: TRBJ1-4
V: TRBV2
size: -
DNA: TGTGCCAGCAGTACGGACAGGGCGGGGGAAAAACTGTTTTTT
CDR3: CASSTDRAGEKLFF

D: -
J: TRBJ2-7
V: TRBV27
size: -
DNA: TGTGCCAGCAGTTTCCTGGGGGCGCTTATAGGAGAGCAGTACTTC
CDR3: CASSFLGALIGEQYF

D: TRBD1
J: TRBJ2-7
V: TRBV7-9
size: -
DNA: TGTGCCAGCAGCCCGGGGACAGGCTACTCCTACGAGCAGTACTTC
CDR3: CASSPGTGYSYEQYF

D: -
J: TRBJ2-3
V: TRBV2
size: -
DNA: TGTGCCAGCCAATGGGATACGAGAACTAGCAGAGCAGATACGCAGTATTTT
CDR3: CASQWDTRTSRADTQYF

D: -
J: TRBJ1-1
V: TRBV5-1
size: -
DNA: TGCGCCAGCAGCTTGGACGTGACCAGGGAGAACACTGAAGCTTTCTTT
CDR3: CASSLDVTRENTEAFF

D: TRBD2
J: TRBJ2-7
V: TRBV19
size: -
DNA: TGTGCCAGTAGTATGGGGCTAGCGGTTTACGAGCAGTACTTC
CDR3: CASSMGLAVYEQYF

D: -
J: TRBJ1-5
V: TRBV4-1
size: -
DNA: TGCGCCAGCAGCCAAGCCAGGGGTGGACAGCCCCAGCATTTT
CDR3: CASSQARGGQPQHF

D: TRBD2
J: TRBJ2-7
V: TRBV4-2
size: once
DNA: TGTGCCAGCAGCCAAGATCTTGTTAGCGGGGAGTACGAGCAGTACTTC
CDR3: CASSQDLVSGEYEQYF

D: -
J: TRBJ1-1
V: TRBV19
size: -
DNA: TGTGCCAGTAGTATACGACAGGCGAACACTGAAGCTTTCTTT
CDR3: CASSIRQANTEAFF

D: TRBD2
J: TRBJ2-1
V: TRBV4-2
size: -
DNA: TGTGCCAGCAGCCAAGGGCTAGCGGGGGGGCACTACAATGAGCAGTTCTTC
CDR3: CASSQGLAGGHYNEQFF

D: TRBD2
J: TRBJ2-3
V: TRBV4-1
size: -
DNA: TGCGCCAGCAGCCATCCGGGGACTGGGACTAGCGGGGGGGCTTACGACACAGATACGCAGTATTTT
CDR3: CASSHPGTGTSGGAYDTDTQYF

D: TRBD2
J: TRBJ2-5
V: TRBV27
size: -
DNA: TGTGCCAGCAGTTTTTTGGGGGGGAGATGGGCTGGAGAGACCCAGTACTTC
CDR3: CASSFLGGRWAGETQYF

D: -
J: TRBJ1-1
V: TRBV18
size: -
DNA: TGTGCCAGCTCACCGGCGGTAGCCACTGAAGCTTTCTTT
CDR3: CASSPAVATEAFF

D: TRBD1
J: TRBJ2-5
V: TRBV27
size: -
DNA: TGTGCCAGCAGTTTATATTGGCGACAGGGCAACTCCCAAGAGACCCAGTACTTC
CDR3: CASSLYWRQGNSQETQYF

D: -
J: TRBJ2-1
V: TRBV7-2
size: -
DNA: TGTGCCAGCAGCTTAAGTAGCAGCTCCTACAATGAGCAGTTCTTC
CDR3: CASSLSSSSYNEQFF

D: TRBD1
J: TRBJ2-2
V: TRBV28
size: -
DNA: TGTGCCAGCAGTGTTCTGTCGGGACAGGGGGCTTTCGGGGAGCTGTTTTTT
CDR3: CASSVLSGQGAFGELFF

D: TRBD2
J: TRBJ2-5
V: TRBV5-5
size: -
DNA: TGTGCCAGCAGCGTAGAGCGGGGGACACAGGCCAACCAAGAGACCCAGTACTTC
CDR3: CASSVERGTQANQETQYF

D: -
J: TRBJ1-4
V: TRBV4-1
size: -
DNA: TGCGCCAGCAGCCAGACGACGCGACAGGTGGCCGGCGAAAAACTGTTTTTT
CDR3: CASSQTTRQVAGEKLFF

D: TRBD1
J: TRBJ2-7
V: TRBV19
size: -
DNA: TGTGCCAGTAGTAGGGCAGGGGGCTGGAAGTTGTACGAGCAGTACTTC
CDR3: CASSRAGGWKLYEQYF